Listed below are T cell receptor beta chains from one sample, sequenced in a study of shared clonotypes between healthy human individuals. Measured with immunoSEQ multiplex PCR; TCRdb has only the in-frame clones, and not every one. The sample gives under 1,100,000 clones, around four fifths of which show up once; 1.4% is in the top ten. Sequencing used memory CD4+ T cells sorted from blood. These receptors originate from a man aged 18 to 29 in good health. CDR3s include the opening cysteine and the closing phenylalanine or tryptophan. The D gene is left open where the match is weak. Size is stated for part of the rows, as once, few or many counts, or as a class when the clone is expanded.

j_gene: TRBJ2-5; abundance: NA; v_gene: TRBV9; d_gene: TRBD2; CDR3nt: TGTGCCAGCAGCGTAGGACTAGCGGGGAACCAAGAGACCCAGTACTTC; CDR3aa: CASSVGLAGNQETQYF
j_gene: TRBJ2-5; abundance: few; v_gene: TRBV4-1; d_gene: NA; CDR3nt: TGCGCCAGCAGCCTGTCTTGGACACCCCAAGAGACCCAGTACTTC; CDR3aa: CASSLSWTPQETQYF
j_gene: TRBJ2-1; abundance: NA; v_gene: TRBV10-3; d_gene: NA; CDR3nt: TGTGCCATCAGTGAGGGACCCCAGGGGGGGAATGAGCAGTTCTTC; CDR3aa: CAISEGPQGGNEQFF
j_gene: TRBJ1-2; abundance: NA; v_gene: TRBV30; d_gene: NA; CDR3nt: TGTGCCTGGACCTCAGGGTCTAAAGGTGGCTACACCTTC; CDR3aa: CAWTSGSKGGYTF
j_gene: TRBJ2-7; abundance: NA; v_gene: TRBV9; d_gene: TRBD2; CDR3nt: TGTGCCAGCAGCGTAGCAGAAACTAGCGGCTCCTACGAGCAGTACTTC; CDR3aa: CASSVAETSGSYEQYF
j_gene: TRBJ2-7; abundance: NA; v_gene: TRBV5-1; d_gene: NA; CDR3nt: TGCGCCAGCAGCTTGGACAGGGACCTCTCAGGGCAGTACTTC; CDR3aa: CASSLDRDLSGQYF
j_gene: TRBJ2-2; abundance: NA; v_gene: TRBV29-1; d_gene: NA; CDR3nt: TGCAGCGTTGACAGGGGAAACACCGGGGAGCTGTTTTTT; CDR3aa: CSVDRGNTGELFF
j_gene: TRBJ1-1; abundance: once; v_gene: TRBV6-5; d_gene: TRBD1; CDR3nt: TGTGCCAGCAGTTCCACCGGGACAGAGACTTTCTTT; CDR3aa: CASSSTGTETFF
j_gene: TRBJ1-2; abundance: NA; v_gene: TRBV4-3; d_gene: TRBD1; CDR3nt: TGCGCCAGCAGCCAAGGGGGACAGGGGCGGTATAATGGCTACACCTTC; CDR3aa: CASSQGGQGRYNGYTF
j_gene: TRBJ2-1; abundance: once; v_gene: TRBV5-4; d_gene: TRBD2; CDR3nt: TGTGCCAGCAGCTTGGCCGGGACTAGCGGGAACAATGAGCAGTTCTTC; CDR3aa: CASSLAGTSGNNEQFF
j_gene: TRBJ2-1; abundance: NA; v_gene: TRBV5-1; d_gene: TRBD2; CDR3nt: TGCGCCAGCAGCTTGGTAGCGGGAGTCGGTAGTAATGAGCAGTTCTTC; CDR3aa: CASSLVAGVGSNEQFF
j_gene: TRBJ2-4; abundance: NA; v_gene: TRBV4-1; d_gene: TRBD2; CDR3nt: TGCGCCAGCAGCCAAGGGACTAGCGGGGGGGCAGTCCGTGGAAACATTCAGTACTTC; CDR3aa: CASSQGTSGGAVRGNIQYF
j_gene: TRBJ2-2; abundance: once; v_gene: TRBV5-6; d_gene: NA; CDR3nt: TGTGCCAGCAGCTTGTTTATTCGGGAGAATGCCGGGGAGCTGTTTTTT; CDR3aa: CASSLFIRENAGELFF
j_gene: TRBJ1-5; abundance: NA; v_gene: TRBV7-2; d_gene: NA; CDR3nt: TGTGCCAGCAGTCCGTTTTCGGTGAATCAGCCCCAGCATTTT; CDR3aa: CASSPFSVNQPQHF
j_gene: TRBJ2-2; abundance: few; v_gene: TRBV5-1; d_gene: TRBD1; CDR3nt: TGCGCCAGCAGCTTGGGGGACAGTTCGAACACCGGGGAGCTGTTTTTT; CDR3aa: CASSLGDSSNTGELFF
j_gene: TRBJ1-5; abundance: NA; v_gene: TRBV5-5; d_gene: TRBD1; CDR3nt: TGTGCCAGCAGCCGAATCCCATCAGGACAGGGGCAGCAGCCCCAGCATTTT; CDR3aa: CASSRIPSGQGQQPQHF
j_gene: TRBJ2-5; abundance: NA; v_gene: TRBV5-8; d_gene: NA; CDR3nt: TGTGCCAGCAGCCTAGGACCGGGCGCTAAGACCCAGTACTTC; CDR3aa: CASSLGPGAKTQYF
j_gene: TRBJ2-1; abundance: NA; v_gene: TRBV5-4; d_gene: NA; CDR3nt: TGTGCCAGCAGCCCCCCCCTCGGCTCCTACAATGAGCAGTTCTTC; CDR3aa: CASSPPLGSYNEQFF
j_gene: TRBJ2-4; abundance: NA; v_gene: TRBV7-9; d_gene: TRBD1; CDR3nt: TGTGCCAGCAGCCGAGGACAGGGCGAAGGCATTCAGTACTTC; CDR3aa: CASSRGQGEGIQYF
j_gene: TRBJ1-2; abundance: NA; v_gene: TRBV27; d_gene: TRBD1; CDR3nt: TGTGCCAGCAGTTTAACGGGAGGGGGCAGCTATGGCTACACCTTC; CDR3aa: CASSLTGGGSYGYTF
j_gene: TRBJ2-1; abundance: NA; v_gene: TRBV7-9; d_gene: TRBD2; CDR3nt: TGTGCCAGCAGCTTAAGGGAGGGCTCCTACAATGAGCAGTTCTTC; CDR3aa: CASSLREGSYNEQFF
j_gene: TRBJ2-1; abundance: NA; v_gene: TRBV6-6; d_gene: NA; CDR3nt: TGTGCCAGCAGTCGGGACTGGTCCTACAATGAGCAGTTCTTC; CDR3aa: CASSRDWSYNEQFF
j_gene: TRBJ1-5; abundance: few; v_gene: TRBV27; d_gene: NA; CDR3nt: TGTGCCAGCAGTCCGGGCTATCAGCCCCAGCATTTT; CDR3aa: CASSPGYQPQHF
j_gene: TRBJ2-3; abundance: NA; v_gene: TRBV30; d_gene: NA; CDR3nt: TGTGCCTGGAGTGGATTTAAGTTCAGTGCGCAGTATTTT; CDR3aa: CAWSGFKFSAQYF
j_gene: TRBJ2-7; abundance: NA; v_gene: TRBV5-1; d_gene: NA; CDR3nt: TGCGCCAGCAGCTTCATCGGCGAGCAGTACTTC; CDR3aa: CASSFIGEQYF
j_gene: TRBJ2-7; abundance: NA; v_gene: TRBV5-4; d_gene: NA; CDR3nt: TGTGCCAGCAGCTTTGACAGTTCCTACGAGCAGTACTTC; CDR3aa: CASSFDSSYEQYF
j_gene: TRBJ2-5; abundance: NA; v_gene: TRBV10-2; d_gene: NA; CDR3nt: TGCGCCAGCATGAGGGGAAATTCGGAGACCCAGTACTTC; CDR3aa: CASMRGNSETQYF
j_gene: TRBJ1-1; abundance: NA; v_gene: TRBV19; d_gene: NA; CDR3nt: TGTGCCAGTCCCCCCGGGGCCGGCGGCACTGAAGCTTTCTTT; CDR3aa: CASPPGAGGTEAFF
j_gene: TRBJ1-2; abundance: NA; v_gene: TRBV2; d_gene: NA; CDR3nt: TGTGCCAGCAGTGTAGGAGGTGGAGGTGGTGGAGGCTACACCTTC; CDR3aa: CASSVGGGGGGGYTF
j_gene: TRBJ2-7; abundance: NA; v_gene: TRBV4-3; d_gene: TRBD1; CDR3nt: TGCGCCAGCAGCCTCCGGGACAGTTACGAGCAGTACTTC; CDR3aa: CASSLRDSYEQYF
j_gene: TRBJ2-7; abundance: once; v_gene: TRBV11-2; d_gene: NA; CDR3nt: TGTGCCAGCAGTTTAAACCCAGGATTCTACGAGCAGTACTTC; CDR3aa: CASSLNPGFYEQYF
j_gene: TRBJ2-6; abundance: NA; v_gene: TRBV6-5; d_gene: NA; CDR3nt: TGTGCCAGCAGTTACGTCGGGGGATCTGGGGCCAACGTCCTGACTTTC; CDR3aa: CASSYVGGSGANVLTF
j_gene: TRBJ2-4; abundance: NA; v_gene: TRBV6-1; d_gene: TRBD2; CDR3nt: TGTGCCAGCAAAACTAGCGGGGTTGGCAAAAACATTCAGTACTTC; CDR3aa: CASKTSGVGKNIQYF
j_gene: TRBJ1-5; abundance: NA; v_gene: TRBV5-4; d_gene: NA; CDR3nt: TGTGCCAGCAGCTTGGACAATCAGCCCCAGCATTTT; CDR3aa: CASSLDNQPQHF
j_gene: TRBJ1-2; abundance: NA; v_gene: TRBV7-9; d_gene: TRBD1; CDR3nt: TGTGCCAGCAGCCCGAACCACAGGGGCCAAAACTATGGCTACACCTTC; CDR3aa: CASSPNHRGQNYGYTF
j_gene: TRBJ1-2; abundance: NA; v_gene: TRBV6-4; d_gene: NA; CDR3nt: TGTGCCAGCAGTGAAGGCACAGGGCCCTATGGCTACACCTTC; CDR3aa: CASSEGTGPYGYTF
j_gene: TRBJ2-5; abundance: NA; v_gene: TRBV18; d_gene: NA; CDR3nt: TGTGCCAGCTCACCTTACGGTAACCAAGAGACCCAGTACTTC; CDR3aa: CASSPYGNQETQYF
j_gene: TRBJ1-5; abundance: NA; v_gene: TRBV6-1; d_gene: TRBD1; CDR3nt: TGTGCCAGCAGACAGGGGAGCAATCAGCCCCAGCATTTT; CDR3aa: CASRQGSNQPQHF
j_gene: TRBJ2-5; abundance: NA; v_gene: TRBV9; d_gene: NA; CDR3nt: TGTGCCAGTGCATCCGGCCCCGTGGAGTGGGAGACCCAGTACTTC; CDR3aa: CASASGPVEWETQYF
j_gene: TRBJ2-5; abundance: NA; v_gene: TRBV6-1; d_gene: TRBD2; CDR3nt: TGTGCCAGCAGTGCGAGCGGGAGCCACCTTGGGACCCAGTACTTC; CDR3aa: CASSASGSHLGTQYF
j_gene: TRBJ1-4; abundance: NA; v_gene: TRBV30; d_gene: NA; CDR3nt: TGTGCCTGGAATTCCGGGAAACCGGGAGAAAAACTGTTTTTT; CDR3aa: CAWNSGKPGEKLFF
j_gene: TRBJ2-2; abundance: once; v_gene: TRBV10-3; d_gene: TRBD1; CDR3nt: TGTGCCATCAGGAATACAGGGGGTGCTAATATAGCCACCGGGGAGCTGTTTTTT; CDR3aa: CAIRNTGGANIATGELFF
j_gene: TRBJ2-3; abundance: NA; v_gene: TRBV5-1; d_gene: NA; CDR3nt: TGCGCCAGCAGCTTGTGGGCAGTCACAGATACGCAGTATTTT; CDR3aa: CASSLWAVTDTQYF
j_gene: TRBJ1-1; abundance: many; v_gene: TRBV10-3; d_gene: NA; CDR3nt: TGTGCCATCAGCTTAGGGGGCACTGAAGCTTTCTTT; CDR3aa: CAISLGGTEAFF
j_gene: TRBJ2-3; abundance: NA; v_gene: TRBV15; d_gene: NA; CDR3nt: TGTGCCACCAGCAGCCGCGGGCTCAATCCCGGAGATACGCAGTATTTT; CDR3aa: CATSSRGLNPGDTQYF
j_gene: TRBJ2-2; abundance: NA; v_gene: TRBV11-2; d_gene: NA; CDR3nt: TGTGCCAGCAGCTTAAACCCCACTCAGTACGGGGAGCTGTTTTTT; CDR3aa: CASSLNPTQYGELFF